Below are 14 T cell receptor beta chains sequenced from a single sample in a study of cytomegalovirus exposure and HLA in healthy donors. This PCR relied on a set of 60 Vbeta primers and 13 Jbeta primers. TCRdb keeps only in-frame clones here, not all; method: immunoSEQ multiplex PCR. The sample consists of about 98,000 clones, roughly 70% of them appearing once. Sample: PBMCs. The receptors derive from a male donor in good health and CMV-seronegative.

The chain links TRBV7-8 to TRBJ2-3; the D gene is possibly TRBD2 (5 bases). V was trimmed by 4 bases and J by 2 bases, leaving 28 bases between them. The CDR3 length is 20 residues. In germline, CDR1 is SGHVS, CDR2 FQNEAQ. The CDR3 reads CASSSRTDFGSPGYTDTQYF. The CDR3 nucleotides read TGTGCCAGCAGCTCTCGGACGGATTTCGGCTCCCCGGGATACACAGATACGCAGTATTTT.

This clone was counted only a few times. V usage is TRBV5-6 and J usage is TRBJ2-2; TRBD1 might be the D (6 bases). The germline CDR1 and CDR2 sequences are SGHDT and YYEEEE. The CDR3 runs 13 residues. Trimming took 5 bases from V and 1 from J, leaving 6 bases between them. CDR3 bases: TGTGCCAGCAGGACAGGGAACACCGGGGAGCTGTTTTTT. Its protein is CASRTGNTGELFF.

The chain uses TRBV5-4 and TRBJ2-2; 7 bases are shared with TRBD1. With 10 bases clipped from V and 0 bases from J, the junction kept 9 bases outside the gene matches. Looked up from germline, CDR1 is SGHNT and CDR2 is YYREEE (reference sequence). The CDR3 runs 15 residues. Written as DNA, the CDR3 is TGTGCCCTCATTAGGGGGACAGCGAACACCGGGGAGCTGTTTTTT. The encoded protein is CALIRGTANTGELFF. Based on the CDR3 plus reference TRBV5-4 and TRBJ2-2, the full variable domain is ETGVTQSPTHLIKTRGQQVTLRCSSQSGHNTVSWYQQALGQGPQFIFQYYREEENGRGNFPPRFSGLQFPNYSSELNVNALELDDSALYLCALIRGTANTGELFFGEGSRLTVL.

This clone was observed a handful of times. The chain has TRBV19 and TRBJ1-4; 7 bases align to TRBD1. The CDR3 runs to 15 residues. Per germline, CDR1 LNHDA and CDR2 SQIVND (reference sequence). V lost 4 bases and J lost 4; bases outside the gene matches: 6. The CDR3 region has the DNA TGTGCCAGTAGTACCCCGACAGGGTTTAATGAAAAACTGTTTTTT. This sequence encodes CASSTPTGFNEKLFF.

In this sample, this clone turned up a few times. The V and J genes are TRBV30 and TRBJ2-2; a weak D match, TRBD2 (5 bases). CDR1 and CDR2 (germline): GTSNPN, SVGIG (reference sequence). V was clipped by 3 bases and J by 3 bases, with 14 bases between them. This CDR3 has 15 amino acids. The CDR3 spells CAWSERARDTGELFF. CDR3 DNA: TGTGCCTGGAGCGAGAGGGCGCGGGACACCGGGGAGCTGTTTTTT.

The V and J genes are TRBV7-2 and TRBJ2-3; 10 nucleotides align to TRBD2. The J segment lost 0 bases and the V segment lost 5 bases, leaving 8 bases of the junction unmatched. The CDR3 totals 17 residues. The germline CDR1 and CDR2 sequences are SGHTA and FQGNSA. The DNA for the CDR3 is TGTGCCAGCAGCCCTCGCCTAGCGGGAGCAAGCACAGATACGCAGTATTTT. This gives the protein CASSPRLAGASTDTQYF.

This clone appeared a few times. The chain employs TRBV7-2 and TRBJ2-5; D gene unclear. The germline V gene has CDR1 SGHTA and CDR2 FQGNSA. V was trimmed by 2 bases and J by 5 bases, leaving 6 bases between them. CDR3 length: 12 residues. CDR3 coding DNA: TGTGCCAGCAGCTTAAGCAGGGAGACCCAGTACTTC. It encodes CASSLSRETQYF.

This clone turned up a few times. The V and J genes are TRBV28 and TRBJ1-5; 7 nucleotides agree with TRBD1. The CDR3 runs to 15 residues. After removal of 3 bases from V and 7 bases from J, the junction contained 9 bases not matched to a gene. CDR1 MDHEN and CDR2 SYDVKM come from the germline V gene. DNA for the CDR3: TGTGCCAGCAGTTTCCCTGGGCAGGGGGGACAGCCCCAGCATTTT. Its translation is CASSFPGQGGQPQHF.

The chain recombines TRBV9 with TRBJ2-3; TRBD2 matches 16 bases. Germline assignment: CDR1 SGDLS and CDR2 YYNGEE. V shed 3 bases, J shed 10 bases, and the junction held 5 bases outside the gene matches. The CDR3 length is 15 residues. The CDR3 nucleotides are TGTGCCAGCAGCGAGGCGGGGACTAGCGGGAGGGCGCAGTATTTT. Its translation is CASSEAGTSGRAQYF.

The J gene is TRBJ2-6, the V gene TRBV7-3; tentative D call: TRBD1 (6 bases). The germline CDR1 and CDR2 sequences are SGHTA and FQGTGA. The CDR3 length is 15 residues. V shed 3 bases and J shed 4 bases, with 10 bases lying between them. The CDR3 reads CASSFRGAGANVLTF. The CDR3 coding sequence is TGTGCCAGCAGCTTCAGGGGCGCCGGGGCCAACGTCCTGACTTTC.

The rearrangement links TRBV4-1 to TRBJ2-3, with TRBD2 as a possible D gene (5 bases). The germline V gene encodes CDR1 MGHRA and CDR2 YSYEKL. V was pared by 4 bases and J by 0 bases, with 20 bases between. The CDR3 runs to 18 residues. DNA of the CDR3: TGCGCCAGCAGCCTTTCCGGAATAGGGAGTCTTAGCACAGATACGCAGTATTTT. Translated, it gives CASSLSGIGSLSTDTQYF.

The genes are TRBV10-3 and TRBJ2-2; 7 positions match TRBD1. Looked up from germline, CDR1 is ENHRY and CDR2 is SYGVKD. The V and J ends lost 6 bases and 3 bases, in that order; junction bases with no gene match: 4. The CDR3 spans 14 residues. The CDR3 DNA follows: TGTGCCATCAGACGGCAGGGGGACACCGGGGAGCTGTTTTTT. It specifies CAIRRQGDTGELFF.

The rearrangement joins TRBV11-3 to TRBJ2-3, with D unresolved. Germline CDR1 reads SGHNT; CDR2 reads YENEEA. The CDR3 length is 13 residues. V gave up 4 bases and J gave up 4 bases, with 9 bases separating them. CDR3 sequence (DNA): TGTGCCAGCAGCTCCCGGGTCTCAGATACGCAGTATTTT. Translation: CASSSRVSDTQYF.

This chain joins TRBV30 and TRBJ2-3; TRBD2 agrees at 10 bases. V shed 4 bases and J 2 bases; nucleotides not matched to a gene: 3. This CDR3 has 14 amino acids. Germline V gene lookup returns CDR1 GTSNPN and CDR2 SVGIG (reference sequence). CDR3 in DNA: TGTGCCTGGAACCTAGCGGGGGCCACAGATACGCAGTATTTT. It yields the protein CAWNLAGATDTQYF.